This T cell receptor (beta chain) was observed in a study of CD8 T cells in ankylosing spondylitis. The CDR3 has 13 amino acids. Germline lookup yields CDR1 DFQATT and CDR2 SNEGSKA (reference sequence). Between the trimmed V and J ends, which lost 3 bases and 6 bases, there was a span of 13 bases. Molecular-barcoded quantitative 5'-RACE produced these TCR beta libraries. One entry per CDR3 protein, called by TCRdb with MiXCR from the 5' RACE reads. The data show roughly 440,000 distinct CDR3 sequences, approximately 17% seen once. Overall study results and limits: Before this, some motif variants had been reported in reactive arthritis synovial fluid and blood. Matched ankylosing spondylitis synovial fluid reportedly showed significant enrichment of disease-linked clones. A motif of fewer than ten highly homologous TCR beta variants was seen as apparently characteristic of ankylosing spondylitis blood.

This clonotype was seen many times. Its antigen is undetermined. This receptor was obtained from a male donor with ankylosing spondylitis. V and J are TRBV20-1 and TRBJ2-3; tentative D call: TRBD2 (6 bases). The sample taken for sequencing was blood, either unsorted or a sorted T cell fraction (not recorded which). The CDR3 coding sequence is TGCAGTGCTAGTTTGCGGGACGGGGATACGCAGTATTTT. The encoded protein is CSASLRDGDTQYF.